What follows are 26 T cell receptor beta chains derived from one specimen sequenced in a study of tumor T cells in aggressive B-cell lymphoma. The table came from immunoSEQ multiplex PCR; TCRdb's copy has only in-frame clones and leaves some out. The repertoire includes more than 10,000 clones, approximately 91% of them detected once, and 2.5% to 3.5% sits in the top ten. The material sequenced was tumor tissue. These receptors were obtained from an adult with diffuse large B cell lymphoma.

The V and J genes are TRBV4-2 and TRBJ2-3, with 10 bases that match TRBD2. Germline trimming cut 3 bases from V and 9 bases from J; bases unmatched to any gene: 6. The germline V gene encodes CDR1 LGHNA and CDR2 YNFKEQ. The CDR3 covers 14 residues. The CDR3 DNA is TGTGCCAGCAGCCACCCAGAAGCGGGGGGGACGCAGTATTTT. It codes for CASSHPEAGGTQYF.

A word on this clone: A read error may account for a junction end that differs from germline. The chain employs TRBV5-4 and TRBJ1-1; 10 bases are shared with TRBD1. This CDR3 comprises 13 residues. Germline V gene sequence: CDR1 SGHNT, CDR2 YYREEE (reference sequence). The CDR3 loop reads CASRTGGKTEAFF. The DNA for the CDR3 is TGTGCCAGCAGGACAGGGGGCAAGACTGAAGCTTTTTTT.

The chain carries TRBV2 and TRBJ1-3, with D perhaps matching TRBD1 (6 bases). The CDR3 runs 15 residues. Per germline, CDR1 SNHLY and CDR2 FYNNEI. Trimming took off 6 bases at V and 3 bases at J, with 15 bases between the two ends. CDR3 amino acids: CASRAGAPFGNTIYF. CDR3 nucleotide sequence: TGTGCCAGCAGGGCGGGGGCCCCCTTTGGAAACACCATATATTTT.

This sequence joins TRBV7-9 and TRBJ2-4; TRBD2 is a possible D gene (5 bases). Trimming took off 5 bases at V and 16 bases at J, with 18 bases between the two ends. The CDR3 loop spans 12 amino acids. The V gene's germline CDR1 is SEHNR and CDR2 FQNEAQ (reference sequence). The CDR3 DNA follows: TGTGCCAGCAGCCTAGGACTTGGAGGCAACTACTTC. The encoded protein is CASSLGLGGNYF.

The CDR3 sequence is CASSQGELSNQPQHF. The CDR3 DNA follows: TGCGCCAGCAGCCAAGGGGAGTTAAGCAATCAGCCCCAGCATTTT. This rearrangement joins TRBV4-1 to TRBJ1-5; D call uncertain. Trimming cost V 1 base and J 1 base, with 8 bases left between them. The CDR3 consists of 15 residues. From germline, CDR1 is MGHRA and CDR2 YSYEKL.

The chain employs TRBV27 and TRBJ2-5; TRBD2 might be the D (6 bases). The CDR3 consists of 14 residues. Germline values: CDR1 MNHEY, CDR2 SMNVEV (reference sequence). V was clipped by 4 bases and J by 4 bases, with 13 bases between them. This CDR3 is CASSSRLVSETQYF. The CDR3 nucleotides are TGTGCCAGCAGTTCCCGACTAGTTTCAGAGACCCAGTACTTC.

The chain is built from TRBV27 and TRBJ1-2, with 9 bases fitting TRBD1. Germline V gene lookup returns CDR1 MNHEY and CDR2 SMNVEV (reference sequence). J lost 5 bases, V lost 0 bases, and 7 bases had no gene match. This CDR3 is built from 16 residues. The CDR3 DNA is TGTGCCAGCAGTTTATCCCCGGGACAGGGACGGTATGGCTACACCTTC. It specifies CASSLSPGQGRYGYTF.

The chain links TRBV25-1 to TRBJ2-1; D perhaps matches TRBD1 (5 bases). The CDR3 has 16 residues. The V gene's germline CDR1 is MGHDK and CDR2 SYGVNS. The germline V and J ends were trimmed by 5 bases and 3 bases, with 17 bases remaining between them. The CDR3 nucleotides read TGTGCCAGCAGTTGGTCGGCAGGGAAGCACTACAATGAGCAGTTCTTC. Encoded protein: CASSWSAGKHYNEQFF.

This clone was counted a single time. This rearrangement joins TRBV4-2 to TRBJ1-5; no clear D gene. The CDR3 has 14 amino acids. V was shortened by 3 bases and J by 4 bases, with 10 bases between the two germline ends. The germline V gene encodes CDR1 LGHNA and CDR2 YNFKEQ. The CDR3 here is CASSQGSLNQPQHF. As DNA, the CDR3 is TGTGCCAGCAGCCAGGGCAGCCTAAATCAGCCCCAGCATTTT.

V gene TRBV19 combines with J gene TRBJ1-5; TRBD1 matches 10 bases. The ends lost 3 bases at V and 5 bases at J; junction bases unmatched: 4. The CDR3 is 15 residues long. Germline lookup yields CDR1 LNHDA and CDR2 SQIVND (reference sequence). CDR3 DNA: TGTGCCAGTAGTATTGGGACAGGGGAGTATCAGCCCCAGCATTTT. Protein sequence: CASSIGTGEYQPQHF.

V usage is TRBV18 and J usage is TRBJ2-2, with 9 bases identical to TRBD1. V shed 3 bases and J 3 bases; nucleotides not matched to a gene: 2. CDR1 and CDR2 from the germline V gene are KGHSH and LQKENI. The CDR3 length is 15 residues. The CDR3 protein is CASSPRQGDTGELFF. DNA for the CDR3: TGTGCCAGCTCACCCCGACAGGGGGACACCGGGGAGCTGTTTTTT.

V usage is TRBV29-1 and J usage is TRBJ2-2, with 7 bases lining up with TRBD2. V lost 7 bases to trimming and J lost 7 bases; unmatched junction nucleotides: 12. This CDR3 region has 14 residues. The germline V gene has CDR1 SQVTM and CDR2 ANQGSEA. CDR3 bases: TGCAGCGCAAAAGGGACGGGAGGTATCGGGGAGCTGTTTTTT. Its protein is CSAKGTGGIGELFF.

J is TRBJ1-1 and V is TRBV7-9, with a possible D match to TRBD1 (5 bases). The V gene's germline CDR1 is SEHNR and CDR2 FQNEAQ (reference sequence). The CDR3 loop spans 16 amino acids. V gave up 1 base and J gave up 4 bases, with 16 bases separating them. CDR3 DNA: TGTGCCAGCAGCTTAGTATGGGGGGAGCTGGGCACTGAAGCTTTCTTT. Protein product: CASSLVWGELGTEAFF.

The chain has TRBV5-1 and TRBJ1-1; possible D gene TRBD1, 6 bases. V lost 5 bases, J lost 4 bases, and 12 bases lay in between. Germline V gene sequence: CDR1 SGHRS, CDR2 YFSETQ. The CDR3 has 13 amino acids. The CDR3 region has the DNA TGCGCCAGCAGACCAACAGGGCTCACTGAAGCTTTCTTT. Translation: CASRPTGLTEAFF.

The rearrangement uses TRBV4-1 and TRBJ2-3, with D possibly TRBD1 on 5 matching bases. CDR1 and CDR2 from the germline V gene are MGHRA and YSYEKL. The CDR3 covers 15 residues. V was pared by 2 bases and J by 1 base, with 10 bases between. CDR3 nucleotide sequence: TGCGCCAGCAGCCAACAGCAAGGGGGCACAGATACGCAGTATTTT. It codes for CASSQQQGGTDTQYF.

V usage is TRBV7-2 and J usage is TRBJ1-4; 7 bases align to TRBD1. The germline gives CDR1 SGHTA, CDR2 FQGNSA. After removal of 1 base from V and 3 bases from J, the junction contained 5 bases not matched to a gene. This CDR3 is built from 16 residues. The CDR3 loop reads CASSLDGGQANEKLFF. DNA of the CDR3: TGTGCCAGCAGCTTAGACGGTGGACAGGCTAATGAAAAACTGTTTTTT.

This clone was recorded only once. The rearrangement uses TRBV2 and TRBJ1-3; D gene ambiguous. This CDR3 has 13 amino acids. Trimming pared 6 bases from V and 2 bases from J, leaving 8 bases between. Germline assignment: CDR1 SNHLY and CDR2 FYNNEI. DNA for the CDR3: TGTGCCAGCAGAAGCGCTCCTGGAAACACCATATATTTT. Translating it yields CASRSAPGNTIYF. Full variable domain (outside the CDR3, taken from reference TRBV2 and TRBJ1-3): EPEVTQTPSHQVTQMGQEVILRCVPISNHLYFYWYRQILGQKVEFLVSFYNNEISEKSEIFDDQFSVERPDGSNFTLKIRSTKLEDSAMYFCASRSAPGNTIYFGEGSWLTVV.

This clone showed up just once. The rearrangement joins TRBV30 to TRBJ1-3; possible D gene TRBD1, 6 bases. CDR3 size: 13 residues. CDR1 GTSNPN and CDR2 SVGIG come from the germline V gene (reference sequence). With 0 bases removed from V and 9 bases from J, the gap between germline ends came to 12 bases. The CDR3, as DNA: TGTGCCTGGAGTGTGAACAGGGACGCCACCATATATTTT. Its translation is CAWSVNRDATIYF.

This rearrangement joins TRBV7-8 to TRBJ2-7; tentative D call: TRBD2 (6 bases). Germline V gene data show CDR1 as SGHVS and CDR2 as FQNEAQ. This CDR3 spans 15 amino acids. V was shortened by 5 bases and J by 3 bases, with 17 bases between the two germline ends. CDR3 protein: CASSLNAAGLYEQYF. The CDR3 DNA is TGTGCCAGCAGCCTCAACGCGGCGGGGCTCTACGAGCAGTACTTC.

The gene calls are TRBV11-2 and TRBJ2-2; no definite D call. V was pared by 5 bases and J by 6 bases, with 16 bases between. There are 15 residues in the CDR3. The germline V gene has CDR1 SGHAT and CDR2 FQNNGV. CDR3 sequence reads: CASSRSAIAPGELFF. The CDR3 bases are TGTGCCAGCAGCCGGTCTGCCATCGCTCCCGGGGAGCTGTTTTTT.

This chain joins TRBV16 and TRBJ1-3; no definite D call. The CDR3 is 13 amino acids. The V end was cut by 0 bases, the J end by 2 bases, with 2 bases between. Germline CDR1 is KGHSY and CDR2 is FQNENV. The CDR3: CASSQSTGNTIYF. In DNA form, the CDR3 reads TGTGCCAGCAGCCAATCTACTGGAAACACCATATATTTT.

The chain couples TRBV6-1 to TRBJ1-5, with D unclear. Germline V gene data show CDR1 as MNHNS and CDR2 as SASEGT. This CDR3 spans 15 amino acids. The V and J ends lost 3 bases and 0 bases respectively, with 9 bases between them. The CDR3, as DNA: TGTGCCAGCAGTGACAGTTACTATAGCAATCAGCCCCAGCATTTT. This sequence encodes CASSDSYYSNQPQHF.

This clone was observed once. The V call is TRBV5-8, the J call TRBJ2-3; unclear D gene. CDR1 is SGHTS, CDR2 YDEGEE, per germline. V lost 2 bases and J lost 4, with 5 bases in between. The CDR3 is 12 amino acids. DNA of the CDR3: TGTGCCAGCAGCTTTCTCGCAGATACGCAGTATTTT. It translates to CASSFLADTQYF.

This chain uses TRBV19 with TRBJ1-5; 10 bases align to TRBD1. Per the germline V gene, CDR1 is LNHDA and CDR2 is SQIVND (reference sequence). CDR3 length: 14 amino acids. Trimming cost V 11 bases and J 1 base; bases outside gene matches: 5. CDR3 loop: CASRQGASNQPQHF. The CDR3 DNA reads TGTGCCTCACGACAGGGGGCAAGCAATCAGCCCCAGCATTTT.

The rearrangement uses TRBV11-1 and TRBJ2-1, with TRBD2 identical over 11 bases. CDR1 and CDR2 from the germline V gene are SGHAT and FQDESV (reference sequence). The CDR3 is 14 amino acids. V lost 7 bases and J lost 6; bases outside the gene matches: 5. DNA of the CDR3: TGTGCCAGCACAGGACTAGCGGGTTCCAATGAGCAGTTCTTC. The encoded protein is CASTGLAGSNEQFF.

The V call is TRBV19, the J call TRBJ2-3, with D tentatively TRBD2 (6 bases). V lost 1 base to trimming and J lost 5 bases, with 13 bases between them. The CDR3 runs 15 residues. Per the germline V gene, CDR1 is LNHDA and CDR2 is SQIVND (reference sequence). The CDR3 region is CASSIGRAAGDTQYF. The CDR3, as DNA: TGTGCCAGTAGTATAGGGAGGGCAGCGGGAGATACGCAGTATTTT.